This TCR beta chain appears in the sequencing data of a study of T cell responses to AZD1222 COVID-19 vaccine. Details on this clone: The antigen is undetermined.

Sequenced by immunoSEQ multiplex PCR; TCRdb stores in-frame clones only, minus some. The sample has around 100,000 clones, 80% to 90% seen once. This CDR3 is built from 20 residues. V was shortened by 5 bases and J by 4 bases, with 32 bases between the two germline ends. Germline lookup yields CDR1 PRHDT and CDR2 FYEKMQ (reference sequence). Study observations and caveats: Baseline serology detected seropositivity in only six AZD1222 recipients.

Both about-4-week and about-12-week second-dose recipients were combined. This chain connects TRBV13 to TRBJ1-1; a weak D match, TRBD1 (5 bases). The receptor was isolated from an adult who received the AZD1222 COVID-19 vaccine. The sequences come from peripheral blood, collected 28 days after the second AZD1222 dose. For the CDR3, the DNA is TGTGCCAGCAGCACGAAGATCAGGGATCCGTCTGATTTTTGGGCCACTGAAGCTTTCTTT. It is translated as CASSTKIRDPSDFWATEAFF.